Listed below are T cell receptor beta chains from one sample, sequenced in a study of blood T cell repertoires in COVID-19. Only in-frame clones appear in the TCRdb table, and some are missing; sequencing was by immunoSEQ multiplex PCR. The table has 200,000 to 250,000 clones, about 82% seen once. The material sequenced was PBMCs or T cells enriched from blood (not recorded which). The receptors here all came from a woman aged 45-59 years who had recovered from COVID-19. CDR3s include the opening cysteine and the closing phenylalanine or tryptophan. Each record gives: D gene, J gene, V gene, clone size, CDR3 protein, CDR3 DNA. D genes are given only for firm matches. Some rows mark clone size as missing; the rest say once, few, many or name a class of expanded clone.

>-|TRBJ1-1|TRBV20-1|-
CSAKGFTEAFF
TGCAGTGCTAAGGGGTTTACTGAAGCTTTCTTT
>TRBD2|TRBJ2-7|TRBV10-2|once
CASRDILTGLAGGPISYEQYF
TGCGCCAGCAGGGATATACTTACGGGACTAGCGGGGGGGCCGATATCCTACGAGCAGTACTTC
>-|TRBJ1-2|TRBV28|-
CASSPLVLGETF
TGTGCCAGCAGTCCTCTAGTCCTAGGTGAAACTTTC
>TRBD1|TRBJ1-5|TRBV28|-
CASSQRQGHQPQHF
TGTGCCAGCAGTCAGCGACAGGGACATCAGCCCCAGCATTTT
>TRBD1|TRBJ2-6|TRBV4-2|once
CASSQEGGAGANVLTF
TGTGCCAGCAGCCAAGAAGGGGGCGCTGGGGCCAACGTCCTGACTTTC
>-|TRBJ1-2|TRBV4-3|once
CASSQLQTGTYGYTF
TGCGCCAGCAGCCAACTTCAGACAGGAACCTATGGCTACACCTTC
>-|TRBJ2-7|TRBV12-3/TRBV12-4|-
CASSFDRTYEQYF
TGTGCCAGCAGTTTTGACAGAACCTACGAGCAGTACTTC
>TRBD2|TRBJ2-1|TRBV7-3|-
CASSTQAGVTYNEQFF
TGTGCCAGCAGCACCCAAGCGGGAGTCACCTACAATGAGCAGTTCTTC
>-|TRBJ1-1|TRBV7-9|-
CASSLQDPHEAFF
TGTGCCAGCAGCCTACAGGATCCCCATGAAGCTTTCTTT
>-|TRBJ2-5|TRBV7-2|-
CASSLVLGRFSGQETQYF
TGTGCCAGCAGCTTAGTTTTAGGGCGTTTTAGCGGCCAAGAGACCCAGTACTTC
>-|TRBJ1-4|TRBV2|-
CASSGDWGNEKLFF
TGTGCCAGCAGTGGGGACTGGGGGAATGAAAAACTGTTTTTT
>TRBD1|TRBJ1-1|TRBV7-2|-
CASSERRGRNTEAFF
TGTGCCAGCAGCGAGAGGAGGGGGCGCAACACTGAAGCTTTCTTT
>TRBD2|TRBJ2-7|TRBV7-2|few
CASSLAPAGDYEQYF
TGTGCCAGCAGCTTAGCTCCAGCGGGAGACTACGAGCAGTACTTC
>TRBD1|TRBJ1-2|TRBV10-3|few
CAISERDSRYGYTF
TGTGCCATCAGTGAGCGGGACAGTCGCTATGGCTACACCTTC
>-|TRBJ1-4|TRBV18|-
CASSPSQGATNEKLFF
TGTGCCAGCTCACCGTCTCAGGGTGCAACTAATGAAAAACTGTTTTTT
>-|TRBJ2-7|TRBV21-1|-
CASSTHYSYEQYF
TGTGCCAGCAGCACCCACTATTCGTACGAGCAGTACTTC
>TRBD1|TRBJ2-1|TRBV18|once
CASSPPDRRNEQFF
TGTGCCAGCTCACCCCCGGACAGGCGCAATGAGCAGTTCTTC
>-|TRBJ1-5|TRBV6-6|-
CASSREYQPQHF
TGTGCCAGCAGCAGAGAGTATCAGCCCCAGCATTTT
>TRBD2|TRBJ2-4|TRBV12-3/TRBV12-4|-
CASTLGREGKQYF
TGTGCCAGCACCCTGGGGCGGGAGGGGAAACAGTACTTC
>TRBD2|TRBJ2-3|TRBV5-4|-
CASSLGLARKTDTQYF
TGTGCCAGCAGCCTAGGACTAGCCCGTAAGACAGATACGCAGTATTTT
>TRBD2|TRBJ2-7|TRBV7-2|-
CASSLTSGLQYF
TGTGCCAGCAGCTTAACTAGCGGACTGCAGTACTTC
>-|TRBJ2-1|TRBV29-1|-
CSVAPAGRYNEQFF
TGCAGCGTTGCCCCCGCGGGTCGATACAATGAGCAGTTCTTC
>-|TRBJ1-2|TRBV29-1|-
CSVETGTNYGYTF
TGCAGCGTTGAGACAGGAACTAACTATGGCTACACCTTC
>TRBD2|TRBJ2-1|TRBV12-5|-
CASGWGGEQFF
TGTGCTAGTGGCTGGGGGGGTGAGCAGTTCTTC
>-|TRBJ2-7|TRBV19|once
CASSISGGKQYF
TGTGCCAGTAGTATATCTGGGGGCAAGCAGTACTTC
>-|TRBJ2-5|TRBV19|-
CATRQGGETQYF
TGTGCCACCCGACAGGGAGGAGAGACCCAGTACTTC
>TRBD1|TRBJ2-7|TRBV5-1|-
CASSHVGDRGYEQYF
TGCGCCAGCAGCCACGTTGGGGACAGGGGGTACGAGCAGTACTTC